This TCR beta chain comes out of a study of blood T cell repertoires in COVID-19. Sequencing used immunoSEQ multiplex PCR; TCRdb keeps in-frame clones, though not all of them. The table records fewer than 250,000 clones, about 83% of them present only once. This CDR3 contains 14 residues. Germline trimming cut 5 bases from V and 1 base from J; bases unmatched to any gene: 0. Germline CDR1 SGHTA, CDR2 FQGNSA. Adults between about 18 and 89 years of age took part from under 25 US areas. In assigning cohorts, the study relied on participant-reported clinical history. The gene calls are TRBV7-2 and TRBJ1-4; 8 nucleotides line up with TRBD1. Sequences were obtained from PBMCs or T cells enriched from blood (not recorded which). This TCR came from a woman in her forties or fifties who had recovered from COVID-19. In nucleotides, the CDR3 is TGTGCCAGCAGCGACAGGGGAACTAATGAAAAACTGTTTTTT. Translated: CASSDRGTNEKLFF.